Presented here are 11 T cell receptor beta chains from one specimen sequenced in a study of breast tumors, draining lymph nodes, adjacent tissues. TCRdb redid the calling of the multiplex PCR reads with MiXCR, one entry per CDR3 protein. The profile shows some 120,000 distinct CDR3 sequences, 21% of them singletons. The lymph nodes were axillary draining lymph nodes from breast cancer patients. Sequencing was performed on axillary lymph node tissue. The receptors originated from a female donor with breast cancer. Some clones in this sample may be carry-over from other donors' samples.

This clonotype was counted ten times or more. V and J are TRBV4-1 and TRBJ2-7; D remains unclear. The CDR3 totals 14 residues. From germline, CDR1 is MGHRA and CDR2 YSYEKL. Trimming stripped 0 bases from V and 2 bases from J, with 8 bases between. The CDR3 region has the DNA TGCGCCAGCAGCCAAGATCGCCAGACCTACGAGCAGTACTTC. The encoded protein is CASSQDRQTYEQYF.

This clonotype came up many times. The rearrangement joins TRBV5-1 to TRBJ2-3, with 13 bases identical to TRBD2. CDR3 size: 19 residues. Unmatched junction bases numbered 17, after V lost 7 bases and J lost 3 bases. Per germline, CDR1 SGHRS and CDR2 YFSETQ. The CDR3 DNA reads TGCGCCAGCTACAGGTGGGATTCTTCGGGACTAGCGGGGACAGATACGCAGTATTTT. This gives the protein CASYRWDSSGLAGTDTQYF.

This chain joins TRBV6-5 and TRBJ1-2; D not resolved. V was pared by 0 bases and J by 4 bases, with 18 bases between. The CDR3 runs 17 residues. CDR1 MNHEY and CDR2 SVGAGI come from the germline V gene. For the CDR3, the DNA is TGTGCCAGCAGTTACTCCCCTCCCCCGGCCCCGTTCTATGGCTACACCTTC. It translates to CASSYSPPPAPFYGYTF.

This clonotype was counted a few times. This chain links TRBV30 with TRBJ2-4; possibly TRBD2 for D (6 bases). The length of the CDR3 is 14 residues. Germline values: CDR1 GTSNPN, CDR2 SVGIG (reference sequence). The ends were cut back, 5 bases at V and 0 bases at J, with 11 bases in the middle. The CDR3 nucleotides are TGTGCCTGGGGGAGCGGGCTAGCCAAAAACATTCAGTACTTC. Translating it yields CAWGSGLAKNIQYF. The full variable domain, rest sourced from reference TRBV30 and TRBJ2-4, is SQTIHQWPATLVQPVGSPLSLECTVEGTSNPNLYWYRQAAGRGLQLLFYSVGIGQISSEVPQNLSASRPQDRQFILSSKKLLLSDSGFYLCAWGSGLAKNIQYFGAGTRLSVL.

This clonotype turned up a few times. The rearrangement uses TRBV6-1 and TRBJ1-3; unclear D gene. Germline V CDR1 and CDR2: MNHNS, SASEGT. The CDR3 is made up of 14 amino acids. With 4 bases removed from V and 0 bases from J, the gap between germline ends came to 7 bases. CDR3 DNA: TGTGCCAGCAGTGGGGCAGGCTCTGGAAACACCATATATTTT. Translated, it gives CASSGAGSGNTIYF.

Many counts were recorded for this clonotype. This sequence joins TRBV25-1 and TRBJ2-7; TRBD1 might be the D (6 bases). The CDR3 is 13 amino acids. V lost 4 bases and J 6 bases, leaving 13 bases between the germline ends. Germline values: CDR1 MGHDK, CDR2 SYGVNS. CDR3 nucleotide sequence: TGTGCCAGCAGTGGTCTCCAGGGGACCGAGCAGTACTTC. It yields the protein CASSGLQGTEQYF.

This clonotype was counted at least ten times. The genes are TRBV12-3 or TRBV12-4 and TRBJ2-3; 7 bases match TRBD2. The CDR3 extends over 14 amino acids. V lost 8 bases, J lost 4 bases, and 9 bases stayed unmatched. CDR3 DNA: TGTGCCAGCCAGGGCCTCGCGGGAGCAGATACGCAGTATTTT. It specifies CASQGLAGADTQYF.

In regard to this clonotype: No conserved phenylalanine or tryptophan is present at the end of the CDR3, so a read error is the likely explanation. This chain connects TRBV3-1 to TRBJ2-1; 10 bases agree with TRBD2. Looked up from germline, CDR1 is LGHDT and CDR2 is YNNKEL (reference sequence). J lost 4 bases, V lost 4 bases, and 13 bases had no gene match. This CDR3 has 18 amino acids. The CDR3 DNA reads as TGTGCCAGCAGCCCCCCGGAGTCTAGCGGGGGTCTATACAATGAGCAGTTCTCC. Its translation: CASSPPESSGGLYNEQFS.

This clonotype has a count of ten or more. The genes are TRBV4-1 and TRBJ2-2; possible D gene TRBD1, 6 bases. Germline CDR1 MGHRA, CDR2 YSYEKL. This CDR3 comprises 16 residues. Trimming removed 2 bases at V and 1 base at J, with 11 bases between. The CDR3 loop reads CASSQRDTWNTGELFF. CDR3 nucleotide sequence: TGCGCCAGCAGCCAACGGGACACCTGGAACACCGGGGAGCTGTTTTTT.

In its sample, this clonotype was seen many times. The J gene is TRBJ2-5, the V gene TRBV7-9, with D hard to call. The CDR3 is 17 residues long. The germline V gene encodes CDR1 SEHNR and CDR2 FQNEAQ (reference sequence). The V and J ends lost 6 bases and 5 bases respectively, with 25 bases between them. The CDR3 loop reads CASRKHPAGPSGETQYF. CDR3 in DNA: TGTGCCAGCAGAAAACATCCCGCCGGACCCTCTGGGGAGACCCAGTACTTC.

In its sample, this clonotype was seen many times. The rearrangement uses TRBV5-1 and TRBJ2-1, with a tentative D call TRBD1 (6 bases). The CDR3 has 16 residues. V was shortened by 4 bases and J by 0 bases, with 14 bases between the two germline ends. Germline CDR1 and CDR2: SGHRS and YFSETQ. CDR3 DNA: TGCGCCAGCAGCCGGACAGTCTCGAGCTCCTACAATGAGCAGTTCTTC. Protein sequence: CASSRTVSSSYNEQFF. Supplemented by reference TRBV5-1 and TRBJ2-1, the full variable domain reads KAGVTQTPRYLIKTRGQQVTLSCSPISGHRSVSWYQQTPGQGLQFLFEYFSETQRNKGNFPGRFSGRQFSNSRSEMNVSTLELGDSALYLCASSRTVSSSYNEQFFGPGTRLTVL.